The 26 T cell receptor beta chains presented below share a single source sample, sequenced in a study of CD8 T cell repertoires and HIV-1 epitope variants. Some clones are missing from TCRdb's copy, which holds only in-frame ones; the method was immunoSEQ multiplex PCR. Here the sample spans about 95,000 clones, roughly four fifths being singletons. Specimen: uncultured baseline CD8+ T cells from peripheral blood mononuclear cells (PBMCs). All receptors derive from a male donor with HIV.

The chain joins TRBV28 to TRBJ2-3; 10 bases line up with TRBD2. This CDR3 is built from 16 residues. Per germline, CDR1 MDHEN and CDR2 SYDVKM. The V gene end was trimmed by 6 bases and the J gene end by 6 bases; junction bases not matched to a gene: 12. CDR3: CASSPRVSGRVDTQYF. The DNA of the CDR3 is TGTGCCAGCAGCCCCCGGGTCAGCGGGAGGGTGGATACGCAGTATTTT. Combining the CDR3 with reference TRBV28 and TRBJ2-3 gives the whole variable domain DVKVTQSSRYLVKRTGEKVFLECVQDMDHENMFWYRQDPGLGLRLIYFSYDVKMKEKGDIPEGYSVSREKKERFSLILESASTNQTSMYLCASSPRVSGRVDTQYFGPGTRLTVL.

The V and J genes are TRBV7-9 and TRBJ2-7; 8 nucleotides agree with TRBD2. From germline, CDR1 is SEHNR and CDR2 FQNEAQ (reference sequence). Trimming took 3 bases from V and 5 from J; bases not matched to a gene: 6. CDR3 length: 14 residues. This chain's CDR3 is CASSFERELNEQYF. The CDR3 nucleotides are TGTGCCAGCAGCTTTGAGCGGGAGTTGAACGAGCAGTACTTC.

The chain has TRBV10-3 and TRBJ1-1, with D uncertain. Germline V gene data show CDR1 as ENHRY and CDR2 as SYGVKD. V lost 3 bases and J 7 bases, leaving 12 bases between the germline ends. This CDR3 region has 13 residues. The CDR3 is CAISEADVLEAFF. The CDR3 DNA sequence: TGTGCCATCAGTGAAGCGGACGTTCTTGAAGCTTTCTTT.

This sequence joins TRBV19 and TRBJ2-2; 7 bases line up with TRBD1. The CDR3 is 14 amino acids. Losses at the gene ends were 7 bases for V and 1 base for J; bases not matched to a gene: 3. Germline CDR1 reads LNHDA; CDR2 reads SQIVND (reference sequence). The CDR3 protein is CASTRQGNTGELFF. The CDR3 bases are TGTGCCAGTACCCGACAGGGGAACACCGGGGAGCTGTTTTTT. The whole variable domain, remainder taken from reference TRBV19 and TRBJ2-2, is DGGITQSPKYLFRKEGQNVTLSCEQNLNHDAMYWYRQDPGQGLRLIYYSQIVNDFQKGDIAEGYSVSREKKESFPLTVTSAQKNPTAFYLCASTRQGNTGELFFGEGSRLTVL.

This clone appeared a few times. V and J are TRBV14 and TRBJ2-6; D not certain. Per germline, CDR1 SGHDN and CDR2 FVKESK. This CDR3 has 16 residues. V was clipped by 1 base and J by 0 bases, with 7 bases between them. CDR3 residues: CASSQVWFSGANVLTF. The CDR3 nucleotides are TGTGCCAGCAGCCAAGTTTGGTTCTCTGGGGCCAACGTCCTGACTTTC.

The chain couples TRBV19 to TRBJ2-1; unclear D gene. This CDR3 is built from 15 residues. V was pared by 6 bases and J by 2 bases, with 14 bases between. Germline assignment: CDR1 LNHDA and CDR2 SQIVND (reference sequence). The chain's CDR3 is CASSPTETPYNEQFF. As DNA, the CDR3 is TGTGCCAGTAGCCCGACGGAAACCCCCTACAATGAGCAGTTCTTC.

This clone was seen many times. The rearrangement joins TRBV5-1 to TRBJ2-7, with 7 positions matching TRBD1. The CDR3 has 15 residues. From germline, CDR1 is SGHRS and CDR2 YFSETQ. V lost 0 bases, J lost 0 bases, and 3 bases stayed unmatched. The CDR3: CASSLVGDSSYEQYF. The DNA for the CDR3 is TGCGCCAGCAGCTTGGTCGGGGACAGCTCCTACGAGCAGTACTTC. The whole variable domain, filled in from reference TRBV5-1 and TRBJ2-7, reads KAGVTQTPRYLIKTRGQQVTLSCSPISGHRSVSWYQQTPGQGLQFLFEYFSETQRNKGNFPGRFSGRQFSNSRSEMNVSTLELGDSALYLCASSLVGDSSYEQYFGPGTRLTVT.

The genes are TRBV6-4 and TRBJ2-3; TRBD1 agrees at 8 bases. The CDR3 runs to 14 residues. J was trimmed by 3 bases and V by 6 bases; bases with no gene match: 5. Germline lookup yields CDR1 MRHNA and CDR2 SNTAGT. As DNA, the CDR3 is TGTGCCAGCAGCAGGACAGGGATGACAGATACGCAGTATTTT. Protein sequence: CASSRTGMTDTQYF.

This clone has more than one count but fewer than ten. The CDR3 loop reads CASSIVEGTNQPQHF. CDR3 nucleotide sequence: TGTGCCAGTAGTATAGTGGAAGGGACCAATCAGCCCCAGCATTTT. This chain connects TRBV19 to TRBJ1-5, with D possibly matching TRBD1 (5 bases). CDR1 and CDR2 from the germline V gene are LNHDA and SQIVND (reference sequence). V gave up 1 base and J gave up 3 bases, with 10 bases separating them. The CDR3 loop spans 15 amino acids.

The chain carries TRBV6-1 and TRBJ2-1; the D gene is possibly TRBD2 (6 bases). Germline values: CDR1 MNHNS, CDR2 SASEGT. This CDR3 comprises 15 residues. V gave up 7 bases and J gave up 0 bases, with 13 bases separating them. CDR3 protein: CASNKAGSSYNEQFF. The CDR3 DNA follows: TGTGCCAGCAATAAAGCGGGCAGCTCCTACAATGAGCAGTTCTTC.

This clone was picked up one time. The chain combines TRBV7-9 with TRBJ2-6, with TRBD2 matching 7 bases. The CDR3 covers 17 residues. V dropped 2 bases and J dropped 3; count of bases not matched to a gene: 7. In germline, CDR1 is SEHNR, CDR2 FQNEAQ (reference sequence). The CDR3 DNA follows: TGTGCCAGCAGCTTAAGCGGGACGGTGCATGGGGCCAACGTCCTGACTTTC. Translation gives CASSLSGTVHGANVLTF.

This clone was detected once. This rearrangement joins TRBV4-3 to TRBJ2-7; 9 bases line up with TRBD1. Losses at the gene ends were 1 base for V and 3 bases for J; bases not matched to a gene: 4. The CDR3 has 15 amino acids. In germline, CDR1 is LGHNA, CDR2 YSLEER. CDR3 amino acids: CASSQVVGQGYEQYF. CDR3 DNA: TGCGCCAGCAGCCAAGTAGTGGGACAGGGCTACGAGCAGTACTTC.

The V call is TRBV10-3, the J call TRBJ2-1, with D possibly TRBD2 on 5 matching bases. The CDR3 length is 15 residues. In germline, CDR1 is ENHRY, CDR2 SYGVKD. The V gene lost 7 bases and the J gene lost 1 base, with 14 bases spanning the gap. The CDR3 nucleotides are TGTGCCATCACCGAGGGAAGGGCTTCCTACAATGAGCAGTTCTTC. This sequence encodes CAITEGRASYNEQFF.

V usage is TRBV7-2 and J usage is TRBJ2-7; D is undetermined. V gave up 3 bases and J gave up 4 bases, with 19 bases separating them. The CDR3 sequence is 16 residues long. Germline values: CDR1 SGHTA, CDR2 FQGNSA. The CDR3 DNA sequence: TGTGCCAGCAGCTTTTGGGTCAGCAGAAACTCGTACGAGCAGTACTTC. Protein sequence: CASSFWVSRNSYEQYF.

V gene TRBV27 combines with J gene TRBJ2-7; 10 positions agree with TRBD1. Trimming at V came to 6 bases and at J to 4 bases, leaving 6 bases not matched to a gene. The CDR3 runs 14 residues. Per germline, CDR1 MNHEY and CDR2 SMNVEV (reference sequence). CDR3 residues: CASREGQGKYEQYF. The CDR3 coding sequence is TGTGCCAGCAGGGAGGGACAGGGGAAGTACGAGCAGTACTTC.

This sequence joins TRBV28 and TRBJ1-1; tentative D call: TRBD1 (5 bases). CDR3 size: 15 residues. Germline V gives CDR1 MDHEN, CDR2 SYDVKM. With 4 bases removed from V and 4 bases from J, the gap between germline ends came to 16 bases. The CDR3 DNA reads TGTGCCAGCAGTTCCCCAGGGTCTTGGGCCACTGAAGCTTTCTTT. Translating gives CASSSPGSWATEAFF.

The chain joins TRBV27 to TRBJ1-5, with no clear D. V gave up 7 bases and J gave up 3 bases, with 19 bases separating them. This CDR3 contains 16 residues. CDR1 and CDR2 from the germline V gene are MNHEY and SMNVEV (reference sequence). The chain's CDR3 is CASNPRGGSLNQPQHF. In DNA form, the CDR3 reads TGTGCCAGCAACCCCCGGGGAGGCAGCCTCAATCAGCCCCAGCATTTT.

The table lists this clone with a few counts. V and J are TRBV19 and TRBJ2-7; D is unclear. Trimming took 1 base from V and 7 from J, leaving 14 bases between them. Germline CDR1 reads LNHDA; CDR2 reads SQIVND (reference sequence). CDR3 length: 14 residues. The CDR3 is CASSIGKTVREQYF. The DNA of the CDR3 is TGTGCCAGTAGTATAGGAAAGACGGTTCGAGAGCAGTACTTC.

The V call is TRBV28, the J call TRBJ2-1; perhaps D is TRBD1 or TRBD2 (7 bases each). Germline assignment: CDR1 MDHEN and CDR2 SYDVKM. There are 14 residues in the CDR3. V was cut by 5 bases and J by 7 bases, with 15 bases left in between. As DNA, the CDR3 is TGTGCCAGCAGTGTTCTAGCGGACAGGAATGAGCAGTTCTTC. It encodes CASSVLADRNEQFF.

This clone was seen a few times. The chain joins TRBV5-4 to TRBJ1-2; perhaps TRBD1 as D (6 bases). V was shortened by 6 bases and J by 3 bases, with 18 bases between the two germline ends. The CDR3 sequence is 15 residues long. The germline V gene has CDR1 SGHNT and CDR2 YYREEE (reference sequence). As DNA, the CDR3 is TGTGCCAGCACGCAACTGGACAGTCCCTACTATGGCTACACCTTC. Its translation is CASTQLDSPYYGYTF.

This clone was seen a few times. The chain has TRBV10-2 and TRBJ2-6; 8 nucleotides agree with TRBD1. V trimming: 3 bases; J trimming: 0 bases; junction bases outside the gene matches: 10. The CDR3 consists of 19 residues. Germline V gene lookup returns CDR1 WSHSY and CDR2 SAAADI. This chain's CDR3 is CASSDKTGAWASGANVLTF. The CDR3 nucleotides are TGCGCCAGCAGTGATAAGACAGGGGCGTGGGCCTCTGGGGCCAACGTCCTGACTTTC.

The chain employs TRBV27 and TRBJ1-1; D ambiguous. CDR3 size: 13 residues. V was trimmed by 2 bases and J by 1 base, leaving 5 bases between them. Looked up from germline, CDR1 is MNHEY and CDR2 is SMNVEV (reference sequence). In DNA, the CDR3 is TGTGCCAGCAGTTTAGGGCAGAACACTGAAGCTTTCTTT. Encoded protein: CASSLGQNTEAFF.

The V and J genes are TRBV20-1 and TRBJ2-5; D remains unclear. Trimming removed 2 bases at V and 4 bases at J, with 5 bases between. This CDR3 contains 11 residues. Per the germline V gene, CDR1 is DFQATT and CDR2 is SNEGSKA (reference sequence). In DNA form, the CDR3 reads TGCAGTGCTAGAATCGGAGAGACCCAGTACTTC. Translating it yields CSARIGETQYF.

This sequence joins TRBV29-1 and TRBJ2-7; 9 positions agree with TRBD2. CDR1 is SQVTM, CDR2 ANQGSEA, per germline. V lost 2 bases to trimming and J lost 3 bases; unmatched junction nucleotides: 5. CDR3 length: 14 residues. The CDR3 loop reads CSVESPSGNYEQYF. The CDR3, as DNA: TGCAGCGTTGAATCGCCTAGCGGGAACTACGAGCAGTACTTC.

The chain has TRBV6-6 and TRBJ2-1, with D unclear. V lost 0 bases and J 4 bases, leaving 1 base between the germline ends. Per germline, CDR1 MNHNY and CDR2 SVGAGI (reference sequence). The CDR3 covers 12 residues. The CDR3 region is CASSYSYNEQFF. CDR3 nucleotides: TGTGCCAGCAGTTACTCATACAATGAGCAGTTCTTC.

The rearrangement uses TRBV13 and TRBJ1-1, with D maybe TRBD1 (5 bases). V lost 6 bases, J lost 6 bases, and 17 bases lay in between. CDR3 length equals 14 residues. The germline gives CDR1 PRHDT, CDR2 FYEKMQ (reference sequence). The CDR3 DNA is TGTGCCAGCAGGCCCCCGGGGGAAGGATCTGAAGCTTTCTTT. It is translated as CASRPPGEGSEAFF.